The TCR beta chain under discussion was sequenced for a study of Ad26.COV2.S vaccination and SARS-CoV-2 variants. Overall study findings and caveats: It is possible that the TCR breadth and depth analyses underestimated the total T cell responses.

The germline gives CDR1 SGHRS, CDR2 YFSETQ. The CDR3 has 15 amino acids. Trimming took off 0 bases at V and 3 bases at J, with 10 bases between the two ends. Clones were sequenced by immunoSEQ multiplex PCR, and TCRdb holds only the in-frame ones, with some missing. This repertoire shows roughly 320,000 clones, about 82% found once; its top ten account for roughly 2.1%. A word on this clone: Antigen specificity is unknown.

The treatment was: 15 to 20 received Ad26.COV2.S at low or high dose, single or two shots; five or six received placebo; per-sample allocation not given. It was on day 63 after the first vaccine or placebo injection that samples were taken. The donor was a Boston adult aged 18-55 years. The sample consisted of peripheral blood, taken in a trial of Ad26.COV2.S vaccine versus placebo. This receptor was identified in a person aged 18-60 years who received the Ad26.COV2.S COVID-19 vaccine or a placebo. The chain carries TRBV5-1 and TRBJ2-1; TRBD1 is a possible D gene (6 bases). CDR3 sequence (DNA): TGCGCCAGCAGCTTGGATGGACAGTACTACAATGAGCAGTTCTTC. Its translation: CASSLDGQYYNEQFF.